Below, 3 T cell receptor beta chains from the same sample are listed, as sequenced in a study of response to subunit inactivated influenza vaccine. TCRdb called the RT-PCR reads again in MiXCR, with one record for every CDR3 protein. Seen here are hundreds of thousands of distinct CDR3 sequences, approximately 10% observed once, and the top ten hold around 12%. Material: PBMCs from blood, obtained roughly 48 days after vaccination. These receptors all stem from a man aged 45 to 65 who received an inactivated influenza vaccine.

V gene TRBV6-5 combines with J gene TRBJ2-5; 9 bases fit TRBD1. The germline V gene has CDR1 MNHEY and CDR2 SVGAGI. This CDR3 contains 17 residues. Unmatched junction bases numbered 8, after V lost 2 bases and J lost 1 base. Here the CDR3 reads CASSYLPNRGPQETQYF. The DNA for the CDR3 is TGTGCCAGCAGTTACCTTCCAAACAGGGGGCCCCAAGAGACCCAGTACTTC.

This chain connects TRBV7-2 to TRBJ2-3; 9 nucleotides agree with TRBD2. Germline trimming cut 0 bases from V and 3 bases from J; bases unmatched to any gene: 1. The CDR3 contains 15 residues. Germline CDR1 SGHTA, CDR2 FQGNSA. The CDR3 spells CASSLALAGTDTQYF. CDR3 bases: TGTGCCAGCAGCTTAGCCCTAGCGGGGACAGATACGCAGTATTTT.

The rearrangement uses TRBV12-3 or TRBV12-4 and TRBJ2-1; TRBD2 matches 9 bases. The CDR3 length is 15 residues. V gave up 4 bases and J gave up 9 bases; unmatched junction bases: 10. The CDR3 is CASSSGGGRAGEQFF. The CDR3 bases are TGTGCCAGCAGTTCCGGCGGCGGGAGGGCCGGTGAGCAGTTCTTC.